This TCR beta chain derives from a study of cytomegalovirus exposure and HLA in healthy donors. In the PCR, 60 Vbeta and 13 Jbeta primers were used. TCRdb's table, derived via immunoSEQ multiplex PCR, lists solely in-frame clones and lacks some. The data hold roughly 120,000 clones, with roughly 76% observed a single time. CDR3 length equals 15 residues. Germline assignment: CDR1 SEHNR and CDR2 FQNEAQ (reference sequence). The germline V and J ends were trimmed by 3 bases and 3 bases, with 13 bases remaining between them. Sequenced sample: PBMCs. The gene calls are TRBV7-9 and TRBJ2-3; weak D call: TRBD2 (7 bases). The origin of this receptor is a woman aged 55-69 years in good health and CMV-seropositive. In nucleotides, the CDR3 is TGTGCCAGCAGCTTTCAGGAGGGGGGGACAGATACGCAGTATTTT. It codes for CASSFQEGGTDTQYF.